Listed below are T cell receptor beta chains from one sample, sequenced in a study of identical twins. MiXCR, applied by TCRdb to the 5' RACE reads, yields one record per CDR3 protein. The sample lists approximately 140,000 distinct CDR3 sequences, under 4.5% occurring once. The sample comprised memory T cells sorted from blood. These receptors were collected from a man aged 18 to 35 in good health. The CDR3 runs from the conserved cysteine through the conserved F or W. Each record gives: D gene, V gene, clone size, J gene, CDR3 protein, CDR3 DNA. A D gene is named only where the DNA matches it firmly. Clone sizes are given selectively: once, few, many, or a class where the clone is expanded.

TRBD2	TRBV7-9	few	TRBJ2-5	CASSYRTSGRSGETQYF	TGTGCCAGCAGCTATCGAACTAGCGGGAGGTCCGGGGAGACCCAGTACTTC
TRBD2	TRBV11-2	many	TRBJ2-4	CASSPRTRGNIQYF	TGTGCCAGCAGCCCGCGGACTAGGGGAAACATTCAGTACTTC
NA	TRBV19	many	TRBJ2-2	CASSPRGASNTGELFF	TGTGCCAGTAGCCCACGTGGGGCTTCGAATACCGGGGAGCTGTTTTTT
NA	TRBV18	many	TRBJ1-1	CASSPGTYSAFF	TGTGCCAGCTCACCAGGGACGTATTCGGCTTTCTTT
NA	TRBV18	NA	TRBJ2-5	CASSLKRETQYF	TGTGCCAGCTCACTGAAACGAGAGACCCAGTACTTC
NA	TRBV7-2	many	TRBJ2-2	CASSLDSSVTGELFF	TGTGCCAGCAGCTTAGACAGCTCGGTAACCGGGGAGCTGTTTTTT
TRBD2	TRBV20-1	many	TRBJ2-1	CSASYNIPGRSSYNEQFF	TGCAGTGCTAGCTACAATATCCCCGGGAGGTCGTCCTACAATGAGCAGTTCTTC
NA	TRBV7-9	few	TRBJ2-3	CASSFVRGNTDTQYF	TGTGCCAGCAGCTTTGTTCGGGGCAACACAGATACGCAGTATTTT
TRBD2	TRBV29-1	many	TRBJ2-1	CSVEDAPTSGSDEQFF	TGCAGCGTTGAAGACGCACCAACTAGCGGGAGTGATGAGCAGTTCTTC
NA	TRBV9	NA	TRBJ2-1	CASSVTDAGWEQFF	TGTGCCAGCAGCGTAACGGACGCAGGGTGGGAGCAGTTCTTC
NA	TRBV7-6	many	TRBJ2-7	CASSAYRPGNYEQYF	TGTGCCAGCAGCGCCTACAGGCCAGGTAACTACGAGCAGTACTTC
TRBD1	TRBV12-3/TRBV12-4	many	TRBJ1-4	CASSHTPGTGNEKLFF	TGTGCCAGCAGCCATACTCCCGGGACAGGGAATGAAAAACTGTTTTTT
TRBD1	TRBV19	many	TRBJ1-5	CASSIQGDQPQHF	TGTGCCAGTAGCATACAGGGGGATCAGCCCCAGCATTTT
NA	TRBV9	many	TRBJ2-1	CASSTQGDPLYNEQFF	TGTGCCAGCAGCACCCAAGGGGACCCGCTCTACAATGAGCAGTTCTTC